These 12 T cell receptor beta chains were sequenced from one sample in a study of CD8 T cells in ankylosing spondylitis. From the 5' RACE reads, TCRdb called clonotypes with MiXCR, one entry per CDR3 protein. The top ten clones hold about 5% of a sample with around 230,000 distinct CDR3 sequences, around 8% of them seen once. The sample was blood, either unsorted or a sorted T cell fraction (not recorded which). These receptors all stem from a female donor with ankylosing spondylitis or in good health (not recorded which).

The table lists this clonotype with many counts. The V gene is TRBV12-3 or TRBV12-4, the J gene TRBJ2-5; 7 bases match TRBD1. The J segment lost 2 bases and the V segment lost 6 bases, leaving 6 bases of the junction unmatched. The CDR3 is 14 amino acids. CDR3 DNA: TGTGCCAGCAGGTTTCGGGGACAGCAAGAGACCCAGTACTTC. It specifies CASRFRGQQETQYF.

This clonotype was counted ten times or more. This chain links TRBV6-1 with TRBJ1-1, with 11 bases that match TRBD1. The CDR3 sequence is 14 residues long. V lost 6 bases and J lost 3; bases outside the gene matches: 3. The V gene's germline CDR1 is MNHNS and CDR2 SASEGT. The CDR3: CASRDRGLDTEAFF. CDR3 bases: TGTGCCAGCAGGGACAGGGGGCTCGACACTGAAGCTTTCTTT.

This clonotype was counted many times. The chain's CDR3 is CSARNAGPNFRKETQYF. Written as DNA, the CDR3 is TGCAGTGCTAGAAATGCGGGGCCGAACTTCCGAAAAGAGACCCAGTACTTC. V gene TRBV20-1 combines with J gene TRBJ2-5; D is possibly TRBD2 (6 bases). Trimming left V 2 bases short and J 3 bases short, with 22 bases between. Germline CDR1 DFQATT, CDR2 SNEGSKA (reference sequence). This CDR3 has 17 residues.

The chain links TRBV4-3 to TRBJ1-5; a possible D gene is TRBD1 (6 bases). The CDR3 runs 16 residues. CDR1 and CDR2 from the germline V gene are LGHNA and YSLEER. The ends were cut back, 2 bases at V and 2 bases at J, with 13 bases in the middle. CDR3 amino acids: CASSQRLQGGNQPQHF. Written as DNA, the CDR3 is TGCGCCAGCAGCCAACGTCTACAGGGTGGCAATCAGCCCCAGCATTTT.

On this clonotype: A read error may be the cause here, since a much bigger clone is one base away. This sequence joins TRBV6-2 or TRBV6-3 and TRBJ1-2; tentatively, D is TRBD1 (6 bases). The CDR3 is 13 residues long. The germline gives CDR1 MNHEY, CDR2 SVGEGT. The CDR3 region has the DNA TGTGCCAGCAGGCCGGACAGTCCCTATGACTACACCTTC. Its protein product is CASRPDSPYDYTF.

This clonotype was detected ten times or more. The chain recombines TRBV20-1 with TRBJ1-1, with TRBD1 as a possible D gene (6 bases). The CDR3 loop spans 11 amino acids. V dropped 5 bases and J dropped 7 bases, with 11 bases sitting between them. Germline values: CDR1 DFQATT, CDR2 SNEGSKA (reference sequence). CDR3 region: CSASRQVEAFF. CDR3 DNA: TGCAGTGCTTCCCGACAGGTTGAAGCTTTCTTT.

Remarks on this clonotype: Just one base apart from a much larger clone, this may be a read error. V is TRBV7-9 and J is TRBJ1-6; D not resolved. The CDR3 runs to 12 residues. Germline loops: CDR1 SEHNR, CDR2 FQNEAQ (reference sequence). Between the trimmed V and J ends, which lost 1 base and 14 bases, there was a span of 9 bases. CDR3 amino acids: CASSLEMATLHF. The CDR3, as DNA: TGTGCCAGCAGCTTAGAAATGGCGACCCTCCACTTT.

This clonotype was detected many times. This sequence joins TRBV10-3 and TRBJ2-3, with D uncertain. In germline, CDR1 is ENHRY, CDR2 SYGVKD. V was shortened by 4 bases and J by 2 bases, with 10 bases between the two germline ends. This CDR3 spans 14 amino acids. CDR3 coding DNA: TGTGCCATCAGTGCGAGACAAGACACAGATACGCAGTATTTT. As protein: CAISARQDTDTQYF.

The V and J genes are TRBV28 and TRBJ2-4; 7 nucleotides match TRBD2. CDR3 length equals 13 residues. Germline CDR1 is MDHEN and CDR2 is SYDVKM. With 0 bases clipped from V and 10 bases from J, the junction kept 3 bases outside the gene matches. The CDR3 reads CASSLWAGEIQYF. For the CDR3, the DNA is TGTGCCAGCAGTTTATGGGCGGGGGAAATTCAGTACTTC. The whole variable domain, remainder taken from reference TRBV28 and TRBJ2-4, is DVKVTQSSRYLVKRTGEKVFLECVQDMDHENMFWYRQDPGLGLRLIYFSYDVKMKEKGDIPEGYSVSREKKERFSLILESASTNQTSMYLCASSLWAGEIQYFGAGTRLSVL.

This clonotype was counted at least ten times. The chain couples TRBV19 to TRBJ2-1; 13 bases agree with TRBD2. Trimming cost V 6 bases and J 10 bases; bases outside gene matches: 9. CDR1 and CDR2 (germline): LNHDA, SQIVND (reference sequence). The CDR3 length is 15 residues. The CDR3 region has the DNA TGTGCCAGTAGGACTAGGGGGACTAGCGGGATGGAGCAGTTCTTC. Translation: CASRTRGTSGMEQFF.

The rearrangement uses TRBV20-1 and TRBJ2-1; 9 bases agree with TRBD2. V was pared by 1 base and J by 6 bases, with 7 bases of the junction left unmatched. The germline CDR1 and CDR2 sequences are DFQATT and SNEGSKA (reference sequence). The CDR3 spans 15 residues. The CDR3 DNA follows: TGCAGTGCTAGAGGTTCGGCGGGAGGGGGCAATGAGCAGTTCTTC. It yields the protein CSARGSAGGGNEQFF.

This clonotype appeared many times. This chain connects TRBV7-2 to TRBJ2-7; 7 bases line up with TRBD1. The germline CDR1 and CDR2 sequences are SGHTA and FQGNSA. V was pared by 0 bases and J by 5 bases, with 4 bases of the junction left unmatched. The CDR3 sequence is 14 residues long. This CDR3 reads CASSLAAGGDEQYF. The CDR3 nucleotides are TGTGCCAGCAGCTTAGCGGCAGGGGGTGACGAGCAGTACTTC.